This passage covers 25 T cell receptor beta chains from one sample sequenced in a study. Tregs were sorted as CD4+CD25+CD127-/low cells. TCRdb re-called the 5' RACE reads with MiXCR, one entry per CDR3 protein. The sample records 9,500 to 14,000 distinct CDR3 sequences, 27% being singletons. The source material was Tregs sorted from a lymph node. Receptor source: a female donor with breast cancer.

This clonotype is labeled medium-sized. V gene TRBV5-1 combines with J gene TRBJ2-7; TRBD1 aligns across 11 bases. CDR3 length: 15 residues. The V segment lost 4 bases and the J segment 5 bases; nucleotides outside the gene matches: 8. Germline lookup yields CDR1 SGHRS and CDR2 YFSETQ. CDR3 loop: CASSKGQGAFDEQYF. Written as DNA, the CDR3 is TGCGCCAGCAGCAAAGGACAGGGGGCTTTCGACGAGCAGTACTTC.

This clonotype ranks as medium-sized. The chain employs TRBV9 and TRBJ1-5, with 7 positions matching TRBD1. Germline CDR1 SGDLS, CDR2 YYNGEE. This CDR3 comprises 14 residues. With 2 bases clipped from V and 5 bases from J, the junction kept 4 bases outside the gene matches. CDR3 residues: CASSVGTDDQPQHF. CDR3 DNA sequence: TGTGCCAGCAGCGTTGGGACAGATGATCAGCCCCAGCATTTT.

V gene TRBV6-5 combines with J gene TRBJ2-7, with 7 nucleotides matching TRBD1. Unmatched junction bases numbered 4, after V lost 6 bases and J lost 2 bases. The CDR3 totals 13 residues. CDR1 and CDR2 (germline): MNHEY, SVGAGI. Here the CDR3 DNA reads TGTGCCAGCAGACTCGGACAGGCCTACGAGCAGTACTTC. Encoded protein: CASRLGQAYEQYF.

Comments on this clonotype: One junction end does not reproduce the germline sequence, and a read error may be involved. The V call is TRBV7-6, the J call TRBJ1-3, with unresolved D. Germline V gene sequence: CDR1 SGHVS, CDR2 FNYEAQ. The CDR3 spans 10 residues. The CDR3 protein is CASPKNTLYF. The DNA of the CDR3 is TGTGCCAGTCCAAAGAACACCTTATATTTT.

This clonotype has ten or more counts. V usage is TRBV24-1 and J usage is TRBJ2-1; weak D call: TRBD2 (7 bases). The germline gives CDR1 KGHDR, CDR2 SFDVKD. The length of the CDR3 is 19 residues. Trimming pared 3 bases from V and 1 base from J, leaving 21 bases between. The CDR3 loop is CATSDGVRRGTRSYNEQFF. DNA for the CDR3: TGTGCCACCAGTGATGGGGTAAGGCGGGGGACAAGGTCCTACAATGAGCAGTTCTTC.

This clonotype was observed many times. The chain joins TRBV10-1 to TRBJ2-3; TRBD1 aligns across 9 bases. The CDR3 totals 16 residues. In germline, CDR1 is WNHNN, CDR2 SYGVQD (reference sequence). Trimming took 5 bases from V and 5 from J; bases not matched to a gene: 11. The CDR3 reads CASSRVEGQGIDTQYF. CDR3 DNA: TGCGCCAGCAGTCGAGTGGAAGGACAGGGGATAGATACGCAGTATTTT.

The CDR3: CAIKKTAEIPNYGYTF. The CDR3 DNA reads as TGTGCCATCAAGAAAACCGCAGAGATCCCTAACTATGGCTACACCTTC. This sequence joins TRBV10-3 and TRBJ1-2; no firm D call. The CDR3 length is 16 residues. Germline V CDR1 and CDR2: ENHRY, SYGVKD. V was trimmed by 7 bases and J by 0 bases, leaving 18 bases between them.

Points on this clonotype: One end of the junction does not line up with germline, which may come from a read error. CDR3 bases: TGTGCCCGCAGCCTCCTTCCCAATGGATACACCTTC. This codes for CARSLLPNGYTF. V gene TRBV12-3 or TRBV12-4 combines with J gene TRBJ1-2; D not resolved. The CDR3 loop spans 12 amino acids.

A note on this clonotype: One end of the junction does not line up with germline, which may come from a read error. The chain carries TRBV7-9 and TRBJ1-2; D ambiguous. Per germline, CDR1 SEHNR and CDR2 FQNEAQ (reference sequence). The CDR3 loop spans 12 amino acids. In DNA, the CDR3 is TGTGCCAGAAGCTTAGCGGACTATGGCTACGCCTTC. Protein sequence: CARSLADYGYAF.

This clonotype is classed as medium-sized. DNA of the CDR3: TGTGCCAGCAGCTTGTGGACCGGGGGCTACACCTTC. Its translation: CASSLWTGGYTF. V is TRBV5-5 and J is TRBJ1-2; D call uncertain. Germline V gene data show CDR1 as SGHKS and CDR2 as YYEKEE (reference sequence). The CDR3 is 12 residues long. The V and J ends lost 1 base and 8 bases respectively, with 9 bases between them.

Comments on this clonotype: Given a much more abundant clone one base away, this may be a read error. The rearrangement joins TRBV2 to TRBJ1-2; no clear D gene. Germline loops: CDR1 SNHLY, CDR2 FYNNEI. CDR3 length: 14 residues. The CDR3 DNA reads TGTGCCAGTAAGGGTGGGAACCGCATCTATGGCTACGCCTTC. Its protein product is CASKGGNRIYGYAF.

This clonotype is classed as medium-sized (0.01 to 0.1%). The chain recombines TRBV6-5 with TRBJ1-6, with D tentatively TRBD1 (6 bases). Trimming removed 8 bases from V and 2 bases from J, with 16 bases in between. Germline CDR1 MNHEY, CDR2 SVGAGI. CDR3 size: 16 residues. In DNA, the CDR3 is TGTGCCAGCCGAAAGACAGGATCACCCTATAATTCACCCCTCCACTTT. This codes for CASRKTGSPYNSPLHF.

As for this clonotype: The junction does not match germline at one end; this may be a read error. The rearrangement joins TRBV6-5 to TRBJ2-2, with D perhaps TRBD2 (6 bases). CDR3 length equals 16 residues. CDR1 and CDR2 from the germline V gene are MNHEY and SVGAGI. The CDR3 loop is CASSYGTYANTGKLFF. Written as DNA, the CDR3 is TGTGCCAGCAGTTACGGGACTTACGCGAACACCGGGAAGCTGTTCTTT.

With respect to this clonotype: With a much larger clone just one base away, this may be a read error. The V and J genes are TRBV6-5 and TRBJ2-7; D may be TRBD1 (5 bases). With 2 bases removed from V and 2 bases from J, the gap between germline ends came to 13 bases. The CDR3 sequence is 15 residues long. Germline CDR1 and CDR2: MNHEY and SVGAGI. The CDR3: CASSYRQGSPYEQYF. DNA for the CDR3: TGTGCCAGCAGTTACAGGCAGGGATCTCCCTACGAGCAGTACTTC.

Details on this clonotype: A much more abundant neighbour one base away suggests this may be a read error. The CDR3 end shows no conserved phenylalanine or tryptophan, and so a read error is likely. The chain couples TRBV7-3 to TRBJ2-5; D is possibly TRBD1 or TRBD2 (6 bases each). V shed 3 bases and J shed 4 bases, with 15 bases lying between them. Looked up from germline, CDR1 is SGHTA and CDR2 is FQGTGA. The CDR3 has 15 amino acids. For the CDR3, the DNA is TGTGCCAGCAGCTTCACGGGGGCATGGGGAGAGACCCAGTACTCC. Its protein product is CASSFTGAWGETQYS.

This clonotype was picked up many times. This chain joins TRBV9 and TRBJ2-1; 8 bases fit TRBD2. Germline trimming cut 3 bases from V and 7 bases from J; bases unmatched to any gene: 9. The germline V gene has CDR1 SGDLS and CDR2 YYNGEE. The CDR3 is 15 residues long. CDR3 nucleotide sequence: TGTGCCAGCAGCGCCCATACTAGCGGCGAAAATGAGCAGTTCTTC. It is translated as CASSAHTSGENEQFF. Based on the CDR3 plus reference TRBV9 and TRBJ2-1, the full variable domain is DSGVTQTPKHLITATGQRVTLRCSPRSGDLSVYWYQQSLDQGLQFLIQYYNGEERAKGNILERFSAQQFPDLHSELNLSSLELGDSALYFCASSAHTSGENEQFFGPGTRLTVL.

This clonotype was detected ten times or more. J is TRBJ2-3 and V is TRBV10-3; 8 bases fit TRBD1. The V and J ends lost 5 bases and 0 bases, in that order; junction bases with no gene match: 4. Germline V gene sequence: CDR1 ENHRY, CDR2 SYGVKD. The CDR3 has 15 residues. The CDR3, as DNA: TGTGCCATCAGTTGGGACAGGTTTAGCACAGATACGCAGTATTTT. Protein product: CAISWDRFSTDTQYF.

This clonotype showed up just a few times. The chain links TRBV29-1 to TRBJ2-1; D is perhaps TRBD1 (6 bases). V was trimmed by 2 bases and J by 3 bases, leaving 11 bases between them. Germline CDR1 SQVTM, CDR2 ANQGSEA. The CDR3 extends over 14 amino acids. DNA of the CDR3: TGCAGCGTTGAATTAGGGACAAACTACAATGAGCAGTTCTTC. It encodes CSVELGTNYNEQFF.

V usage is TRBV6-5 and J usage is TRBJ2-6; no reliable D call. The CDR3 is made up of 19 amino acids. Germline V CDR1 and CDR2: MNHEY, SVGAGI. V was shortened by 4 bases and J by 4 bases, with 23 bases between the two germline ends. This CDR3 reads CASSLRALGRLSGANVLTF. The DNA for the CDR3 is TGTGCCAGCAGTTTAAGGGCCCTAGGCAGACTTTCAGGGGCCAACGTCCTGACTTTC.

The chain links TRBV6-5 to TRBJ1-1; TRBD1 might be the D (5 bases). V dropped 2 bases and J dropped 5 bases, with 12 bases sitting between them. Germline V gives CDR1 MNHEY, CDR2 SVGAGI. The CDR3 loop spans 14 amino acids. The DNA for the CDR3 is TGTGCCAGCAGTTACCGGGCCGGGGGGACTGAAGCTTTCTTT. Translation gives CASSYRAGGTEAFF.

This clonotype was observed a single time. The CDR3 loop is CASSLGEPGKGYPHNEQFF. The CDR3 nucleotides read TGCGCCAGCAGCTTGGGGGAACCCGGTAAAGGCTACCCACACAATGAGCAGTTCTTC. The chain uses TRBV5-1 and TRBJ2-1; D gene uncertain. From germline, CDR1 is SGHRS and CDR2 YFSETQ. This CDR3 is 19 amino acids long. Trimming pared 0 bases from V and 5 bases from J, leaving 24 bases between.

Judged by abundance, this clonotype is medium-sized. V is TRBV5-5 and J is TRBJ2-1; a possible D gene is TRBD2 (5 bases). CDR1 and CDR2 from the germline V gene are SGHKS and YYEKEE (reference sequence). Trimming took 0 bases from V and 9 from J, leaving 7 bases between them. CDR3 size: 12 residues. DNA for the CDR3: TGTGCCAGCAGCTTGGGAGGGAGTGAGCAGTTCTTC. This sequence encodes CASSLGGSEQFF.

About this clonotype itself: Compared with germline, one end of the junction differs, possibly owing to a read error. This chain connects TRBV27 to TRBJ2-7; possibly TRBD1 or TRBD2 for D (5 bases each). CDR3 length: 14 residues. Germline CDR1 reads MNHEY; CDR2 reads SMNVEV (reference sequence). The chain's CDR3 is CASGDRDGAYEQYF. DNA for the CDR3: TGTGCCAGCGGTGACCGGGACGGAGCCTACGAGCAGTATTTC.

V and J are TRBV28 and TRBJ2-1; D is perhaps TRBD1 (6 bases). Germline CDR1 is MDHEN and CDR2 is SYDVKM. This CDR3 contains 13 residues. V was shortened by 6 bases and J by 6 bases, with 12 bases between the two germline ends. CDR3 loop: CASRQGGGNEQFF. CDR3 bases: TGTGCCAGCAGACAGGGTGGTGGCAATGAGCAGTTCTTC.

Details on this clonotype: A much larger clone lies a single base off, so this may be a read error. The chain employs TRBV20-1 and TRBJ2-2, with D unresolved. The CDR3 totals 13 residues. The V end lost 5 bases, the J end lost 3 bases, and 10 bases lay between the germline ends. The germline CDR1 and CDR2 sequences are DFQATT and SNEGSKA (reference sequence). The CDR3 here is CSASRQHTGELFF. Written as DNA, the CDR3 is TGCAGTGCTTCGCGGCAGCACACCGGGGAGCTGTTTTTT.